This T cell receptor (beta chain) was retrieved from a study of shared clonotypes between healthy human individuals. General observations from the study: The study generally estimated greater richness for naive than memory subsets. Shared clonotypes: approximately 5.3% naive CD4, 3% to 3.5% naive CD8, roughly 2.4% memory CD4, 0.4% to 0.45% memory CD8. Investigators expected sequencing depth to affect clonotype sharing among donors.

Germline CDR1 is SGDLS and CDR2 is YYNGEE. V dropped 2 bases and J dropped 9; count of bases not matched to a gene: 8. The CDR3 loop spans 15 amino acids. This clone has a single count. What it binds is not known. Libraries were prepared by immunoSEQ multiplex PCR; TCRdb keeps only in-frame clonotypes and omits some of them. The sample gives about 2 million clones, roughly 94% of which show up once; more than 0.9% is in the top ten. The naive CD8 fraction comprised CD45RO-negative cells positively selected for CCR7 and excluded terminally differentiated effector memory CD45RA+ cells. Those who donated were healthy HIV-negative adults, with no recent acute infections or vaccinations reported.

The sequence was obtained from a young man in good health. The V call is TRBV9, the J call TRBJ2-1; 10 bases line up with TRBD1. The sequencing input was naive CD8+ T cells sorted from blood. The CDR3 nucleotides read TGTGCCAGCAGCGTCGCCGGGACAGGGGTCCCTGAGCAGTTCTTC. This gives the protein CASSVAGTGVPEQFF. Using reference TRBV9 and TRBJ2-1 for the parts outside the CDR3, the full variable domain is DSGVTQTPKHLITATGQRVTLRCSPRSGDLSVYWYQQSLDQGLQFLIQYYNGEERAKGNILERFSAQQFPDLHSELNLSSLELGDSALYFCASSVAGTGVPEQFFGPGTRLTVL.